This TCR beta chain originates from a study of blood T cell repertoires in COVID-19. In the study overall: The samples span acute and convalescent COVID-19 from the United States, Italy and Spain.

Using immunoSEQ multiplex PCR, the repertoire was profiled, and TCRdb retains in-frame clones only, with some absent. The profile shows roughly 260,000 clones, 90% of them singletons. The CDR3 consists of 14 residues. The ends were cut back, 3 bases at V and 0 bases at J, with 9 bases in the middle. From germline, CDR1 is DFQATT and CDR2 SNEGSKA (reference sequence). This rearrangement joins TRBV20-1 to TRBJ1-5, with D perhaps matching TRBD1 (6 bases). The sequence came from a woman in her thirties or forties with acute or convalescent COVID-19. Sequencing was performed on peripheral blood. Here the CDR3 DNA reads TGCAGTGCTAGTAGACAGGATAGCAATCAGCCCCAGCATTTT. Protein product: CSASRQDSNQPQHF.